The 22 T cell receptor beta chains in this list originate from one sample, sequenced in a study of blood T cell repertoires in COVID-19. Clones were sequenced by immunoSEQ multiplex PCR, and TCRdb holds only the in-frame ones, with some missing. The table has 100,000 to 120,000 clones, 81% seen once. The sequenced material came from peripheral blood. The source of these receptors is a man aged 45-60 years with acute or convalescent COVID-19.

The chain recombines TRBV9 with TRBJ1-1; 7 bases fit TRBD1. Germline assignment: CDR1 SGDLS and CDR2 YYNGEE. This CDR3 contains 15 residues. The V gene end was trimmed by 4 bases and the J gene end by 1 base; junction bases not matched to a gene: 7. The CDR3 region is CASSISGTENTEAFF. CDR3 DNA: TGTGCCAGCAGCATCTCCGGGACAGAGAACACTGAAGCTTTCTTT.

The chain employs TRBV2 and TRBJ1-3; unclear D gene. CDR3 length equals 14 residues. The V end was cut by 4 bases, the J end by 6 bases, with 13 bases between. Germline values: CDR1 SNHLY, CDR2 FYNNEI. This CDR3 reads CASSALRLANTIYF. CDR3 DNA sequence: TGTGCCAGCAGTGCCCTGAGGCTGGCAAACACCATATATTTT. Full variable domain (remainder filled in from reference TRBV2 and TRBJ1-3): EPEVTQTPSHQVTQMGQEVILRCVPISNHLYFYWYRQILGQKVEFLVSFYNNEISEKSEIFDDQFSVERPDGSNFTLKIRSTKLEDSAMYFCASSALRLANTIYFGEGSWLTVV.

The chain employs TRBV4-2 and TRBJ1-2, with a weak D call TRBD1 (6 bases). Germline assignment: CDR1 LGHNA and CDR2 YNFKEQ. Between the trimmed V and J ends, which lost 0 bases and 0 bases, there was a span of 14 bases. The length of the CDR3 is 17 residues. For the CDR3, the DNA is TGTGCCAGCAGCCAAGAATTAGGACAGTTTACTAACTATGGCTACACCTTC. Translation: CASSQELGQFTNYGYTF.

The chain joins TRBV24-1 to TRBJ2-1; 11 nucleotides line up with TRBD2. This CDR3 region has 16 residues. CDR1 and CDR2 (germline): KGHDR, SFDVKD. V shed 3 bases, J shed 7 bases, and the junction held 7 bases outside the gene matches. The CDR3 bases are TGTGCCACCAGTGATGCGACTAGCGGGGTTACGAATGAGCAGTTCTTC. This codes for CATSDATSGVTNEQFF.

The chain carries TRBV7-9 and TRBJ1-4; no reliable D call. The CDR3 length is 13 residues. Between the trimmed V and J ends, which lost 4 bases and 3 bases, there was a span of 6 bases. Germline V gene lookup returns CDR1 SEHNR and CDR2 FQNEAQ (reference sequence). CDR3 region: CASSSIPNEKLFF. CDR3 nucleotide sequence: TGTGCCAGCAGCTCTATCCCTAATGAAAAACTGTTTTTT.

V and J are TRBV6-6 and TRBJ1-5; D is uncertain. The CDR3 sequence is 14 residues long. Germline V gene data show CDR1 as MNHNY and CDR2 as SVGAGI (reference sequence). The germline V and J ends were trimmed by 0 bases and 2 bases, with 5 bases remaining between them. The CDR3 loop reads CASSYSRGNQPQHF. The CDR3 DNA sequence: TGTGCCAGCAGTTACTCGAGGGGCAATCAGCCCCAGCATTTT.

The V call is TRBV2, the J call TRBJ2-3; a possible D gene is TRBD1 (6 bases). V dropped 6 bases and J dropped 4 bases, with 17 bases sitting between them. The length of the CDR3 is 15 residues. Germline V gene lookup returns CDR1 SNHLY and CDR2 FYNNEI. CDR3 nucleotide sequence: TGTGCCAGCAGCCTAGGGGGATGGGGGTCAGATACGCAGTATTTT. Protein sequence: CASSLGGWGSDTQYF. Full variable domain (rest looked up from reference TRBV2 and TRBJ2-3): EPEVTQTPSHQVTQMGQEVILRCVPISNHLYFYWYRQILGQKVEFLVSFYNNEISEKSEIFDDQFSVERPDGSNFTLKIRSTKLEDSAMYFCASSLGGWGSDTQYFGPGTRLTVL.

The V call is TRBV11-1, the J call TRBJ2-7; weak D call: TRBD1 (5 bases). The germline CDR1 and CDR2 sequences are SGHAT and FQDESV (reference sequence). V lost 2 bases and J 0 bases, leaving 8 bases between the germline ends. This CDR3 is 14 amino acids long. CDR3 protein: CASSLRGGSYEQYV. DNA for the CDR3: TGTGCCAGCAGCTTAAGGGGCGGCTCCTACGAGCAGTACGTC.

J is TRBJ1-1 and V is TRBV2; no definite D call. The CDR3 extends over 14 amino acids. The germline gives CDR1 SNHLY, CDR2 FYNNEI. Trimming pared 6 bases from V and 1 base from J, leaving 12 bases between. The CDR3 bases are TGTGCCAGCAGCGCTCTCGGTGAGAACACTGAAGCTTTCTTT. The encoded protein is CASSALGENTEAFF.

This clone came up a few times. The chain carries TRBV21-1 and TRBJ1-6; TRBD1, the table's D call, was not compared with the DNA. TRBV21-1 is recorded as a pseudogene. The CDR3 has 14 amino acids. The CDR3 nucleotides are TGTGCCATCCTAAAGGGGGACAGGGACTCACCCCTCCACTTT. Encoded protein: CAILKGDRDSPLHF.

V is TRBV19 and J is TRBJ1-5, with D hard to call. Trimming took 1 base from V and 2 from J, leaving 3 bases between them. The CDR3 is 13 amino acids. Germline-derived CDR1 and CDR2 are LNHDA and SQIVND (reference sequence). CDR3 protein: CASSIGGNQPQHF. CDR3 DNA: TGTGCCAGTAGTATAGGCGGCAATCAGCCCCAGCATTTT.

This clone showed up many times. V gene TRBV3-1 (or the pseudogene TRBV3-2) combines with J gene TRBJ1-1; D perhaps matches TRBD1 (6 bases). CDR3 size: 17 residues. With 5 bases removed from V and 0 bases from J, the gap between germline ends came to 19 bases. Germline CDR1 is LGHDT and CDR2 is YNNKEL (reference sequence). The CDR3 DNA follows: TGTGCCAGCAGCGCCCGAAGCAGGGGTACAATGAACACTGAAGCTTTCTTT. Encoded protein: CASSARSRGTMNTEAFF.

The CDR3 coding sequence is TGTGCCAGCAGCCAGACAGGGGGCTATGGCTACACCTTC. Protein: CASSQTGGYGYTF. The chain employs TRBV3-1 (or the pseudogene TRBV3-2) and TRBJ1-2, with 9 bases fitting TRBD1. CDR3 length equals 13 residues. The trim removed 3 bases at V and 4 bases at J, leaving 0 bases unmatched. CDR1 is LGHDT and CDR2 is YNNKEL in the germline V gene (reference sequence).

The chain uses TRBV9 and TRBJ2-7; 9 nucleotides match TRBD1. There are 14 residues in the CDR3. V lost 4 bases, J lost 6 bases, and 8 bases stayed unmatched. Germline values: CDR1 SGDLS, CDR2 YYNGEE. CDR3 bases: TGTGCCAGCAGCCCCGGGACAGGGAATCCCGAGCAGTACTTC. It translates to CASSPGTGNPEQYF.

As to this clone: Since the CDR3 does not end with the conserved phenylalanine or tryptophan, this likely comes from a read error. The limits of the CDR3 on the DNA are not certain, so only TCRdb's listed CDR3 is given. The chain has TRBV12-3 or TRBV12-4 and TRBJ1-1; TRBD1 is the table's D call and was not checked against the DNA. 9 amino acids form the CDR3, both terminal residues included. The CDR3 spells CASSSVRGL.

This clone was observed a single time. The chain combines TRBV9 with TRBJ1-2; TRBD1 agrees at 8 bases. The V and J ends lost 3 bases and 1 base, in that order; junction bases with no gene match: 8. The V gene's germline CDR1 is SGDLS and CDR2 YYNGEE. CDR3 length: 16 residues. Here the CDR3 DNA reads TGTGCCAGCAGCGCCGAGACAGGGGAAAGTAACTATGGCTACACCTTC. This translates into CASSAETGESNYGYTF.

The CDR3 coding sequence is TGTGCCAGCACCGGCAGGGGGGATGGCTACACCTTC. It yields the protein CASTGRGDGYTF. The rearrangement joins TRBV12-3 or TRBV12-4 to TRBJ1-2, with 7 bases that match TRBD1. CDR3 length equals 12 residues. V gave up 7 bases and J gave up 6 bases; unmatched junction bases: 5.

The sample holds one count of this clone. V is TRBV19 and J is TRBJ1-1; D is uncertain. The CDR3 has 13 residues. V was trimmed by 7 bases and J by 5 bases, leaving 14 bases between them. Germline CDR1 is LNHDA and CDR2 is SQIVND (reference sequence). CDR3 DNA: TGTGCCAGTAAAGAGTGGGGAGGAACTGAAGCTTTCTTT. This gives the protein CASKEWGGTEAFF.

V is TRBV5-6 and J is TRBJ2-1; 7 bases are a match to TRBD1. This CDR3 is 15 amino acids long. CDR1 is SGHDT and CDR2 is YYEEEE in the germline V gene. J was trimmed by 4 bases and V by 4 bases; bases with no gene match: 8. CDR3 nucleotides: TGTGCCAGCAGCAGTACAGGGGTTAGGTACAATGAGCAGTTCTTC. Its protein product is CASSSTGVRYNEQFF.

This clone was counted once. The rearrangement links TRBV2 to TRBJ1-2, with 8 bases that match TRBD1. The CDR3 length is 14 residues. The V gene end was trimmed by 6 bases and the J gene end by 4 bases; junction bases not matched to a gene: 7. Germline V gives CDR1 SNHLY, CDR2 FYNNEI. This chain's CDR3 is CASRATGVGYGYTF. The CDR3 region has the DNA TGTGCCAGCAGGGCGACAGGGGTAGGCTATGGCTACACCTTC. The full variable domain, rest sourced from reference TRBV2 and TRBJ1-2, is EPEVTQTPSHQVTQMGQEVILRCVPISNHLYFYWYRQILGQKVEFLVSFYNNEISEKSEIFDDQFSVERPDGSNFTLKIRSTKLEDSAMYFCASRATGVGYGYTFGSGTRLTVV.

The genes are TRBV6-5 and TRBJ2-7, with 8 bases lining up with TRBD1. Germline lookup yields CDR1 MNHEY and CDR2 SVGAGI. The J segment lost 6 bases and the V segment lost 8 bases, leaving 9 bases of the junction unmatched. The CDR3 covers 13 residues. CDR3 sequence (DNA): TGTGCCAGCTGCAGGGGGCCCTCCCTCGAGCAGTACGTC. Translating gives CASCRGPSLEQYV.

The chain is built from TRBV30 and TRBJ1-1; D ambiguous. This CDR3 contains 13 residues. Germline CDR1 is GTSNPN and CDR2 is SVGIG (reference sequence). V gave up 5 bases and J gave up 4 bases, with 14 bases separating them. The CDR3 here is CAWCREFSTEAFF. The CDR3 coding sequence is TGTGCCTGGTGCCGGGAATTTAGCACTGAAGCTTTCTTT.